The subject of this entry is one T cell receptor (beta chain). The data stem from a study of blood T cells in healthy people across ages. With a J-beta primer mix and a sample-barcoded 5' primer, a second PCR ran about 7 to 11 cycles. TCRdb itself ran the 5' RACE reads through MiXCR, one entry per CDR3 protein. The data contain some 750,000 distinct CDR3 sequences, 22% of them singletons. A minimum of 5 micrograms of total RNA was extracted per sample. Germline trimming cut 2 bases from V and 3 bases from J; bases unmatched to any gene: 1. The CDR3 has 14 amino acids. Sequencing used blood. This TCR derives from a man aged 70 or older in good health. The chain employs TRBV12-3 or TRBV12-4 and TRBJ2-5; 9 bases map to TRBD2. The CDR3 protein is CASSLLAGKETQYF. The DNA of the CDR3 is TGTGCCAGCAGTTTACTAGCGGGAAAAGAGACCCAGTACTTC.